One and the same sample provided the 31 T cell receptor beta chains below, sequenced in a study of T cell clonality in common variable immunodeficiency. Sequencing was performed with immunoSEQ multiplex PCR; in TCRdb, only in-frame clones are kept and a portion is missing. The data show around 45,000 clones, with none appearing a single time. The sample comprised peripheral blood mononuclear cells. The receptors come from a person aged 18-69 years in good health.

This clone showed up many times. The CDR3 extends 3 residues past the end of the read, so its final part is completed from the germline J gene. The rearrangement joins TRBV7-2 to TRBJ2-1; D not certain. Between the trimmed V and J ends, which lost 5 bases and 5 bases, there was a span of 7 bases. Germline lookup yields CDR1 SGHTA and CDR2 FQGNSA. The CDR3 has 12 amino acids. The sequenced part of the CDR3 DNA is TGTGCCAGCAGCCGTCGCGACAATGAG. Translating gives CASSRRDNE. The whole CDR3 protein reads CASSRRDNEQFF.

This clone was detected many times. The CDR3 end is not reached by the read, which stops 3 residues before it; the germline J gene fills it in. The chain links TRBV9 to TRBJ2-7, with TRBD2 matching over 9 bases. V shed 2 bases, J shed 1 base, and the junction held 7 bases outside the gene matches. This CDR3 comprises 16 residues. Germline CDR1 reads SGDLS; CDR2 reads YYNGEE. The part of the CDR3 DNA that was read is TGTGCCAGCAGCGTCGGAGCGGGGGGACCATCCTACGAG. Protein product: CASSVGAGGPSYE. The complete CDR3 reads CASSVGAGGPSYEQYF.

This clone was picked up many times. Sequencing ends 3 residues short of the CDR3 end; the germline J gene provides the rest. The V and J genes are TRBV18 and TRBJ1-5; TRBD1 aligns across 7 bases. Germline V gene sequence: CDR1 KGHSH, CDR2 LQKENI. Unmatched junction bases numbered 11, after V lost 3 bases and J lost 3 bases. The CDR3 has 17 amino acids. The sequenced part of the CDR3 DNA is TGTGCCAGCTCACCTAACCCTCGGGACAGACCCAATCAGCCC. Its translation: CASSPNPRDRPNQP. The whole CDR3 region reads CASSPNPRDRPNQPQHF.

This clone was recorded many times. The observed sequence ends 3 residues before the CDR3 terminus, with the missing tail filled in from the germline J gene. This chain uses TRBV19 with TRBJ1-5; 12 positions agree with TRBD1. The CDR3 runs 14 residues. Per germline, CDR1 LNHDA and CDR2 SQIVND (reference sequence). V dropped 5 bases and J dropped 6; count of bases not matched to a gene: 2. This CDR3 is CASSGTGGTQPQHF. The CDR3 DNA, read in part, is TGTGCCAGTAGTGGGACAGGGGGCACTCAGCCC.

In this sample, this clone turned up many times. From the germline J gene comes the end of the CDR3, since the read stops 3 residues before it. The rearrangement links TRBV12-3 or TRBV12-4 to TRBJ1-1, with unresolved D. This CDR3 is 14 amino acids long. Trimming removed 5 bases at V and 3 bases at J, with 13 bases between. Here the CDR3 reads CASSGFQRDTEAFF. CDR3 DNA (partial): TGTGCCAGCAGTGGGTTCCAGCGCGACACTGAA.

This clone was counted many times. The CDR3 extends 3 residues past the end of the read, so its final part is completed from the germline J gene. The chain has TRBV6-1 and TRBJ2-3; 8 nucleotides match TRBD2. V shed 0 bases and J 2 bases; nucleotides not matched to a gene: 7. Germline V gives CDR1 MNHNS, CDR2 SASEGT. The CDR3 extends over 17 amino acids. This CDR3 is CASSEAVLADLTDTQYF. CDR3 bases read: TGTGCCAGCAGTGAAGCAGTACTAGCGGACCTCACAGATACG.

This clone was counted many times. The CDR3 is cut off 3 residues early in the read; its end comes from the germline J gene. V and J are TRBV5-6 and TRBJ1-1; TRBD1 matches 8 bases. With 0 bases clipped from V and 6 bases from J, the junction kept 7 bases outside the gene matches. The length of the CDR3 is 15 residues. Germline-derived CDR1 and CDR2 are SGHDT and YYEEEE. This chain's CDR3 is CASSLAGGTGAEAFF. CDR3 DNA (partial): TGTGCCAGCAGCTTGGCAGGGGGCACGGGCGCTGAA.

Note on this clone: Coverage ceases 3 residues before the CDR3 finishes, and the germline J gene fills in the end. The gene calls are TRBV5-8 and TRBJ1-4; possibly TRBD1 for D (6 bases). The V gene's germline CDR1 is SGHTS and CDR2 YDEGEE. This CDR3 has 12 residues. The V gene lost 5 bases and the J gene lost 8 bases, with 10 bases spanning the gap. Here the CDR3 reads CASSPGTEKLFF. The covered CDR3 bases are TGTGCCAGCAGTCCCGGGACAGAAAAA.

This clone occurred a few times. The read terminates 3 residues before the CDR3 end, so the remaining end is supplied by the germline J gene. This chain connects TRBV7-6 to TRBJ2-7; the match to TRBD1 covers 8 bases. The CDR3 is made up of 14 amino acids. V was pared by 5 bases and J by 3 bases, with 6 bases of the junction left unmatched. CDR1 is SGHVS and CDR2 is FNYEAQ in the germline V gene. The CDR3 loop reads CASSPRDRSYEQYF. The part of the CDR3 DNA that was read is TGTGCCAGCAGCCCTCGGGACAGGAGCTACGAG.

This clone was seen repeatedly, ten times or more. The missing CDR3 end, 3 residues past where the read stops, is filled in from the germline J gene. The rearrangement uses TRBV11-2 and TRBJ2-7; D uncertain. From germline, CDR1 is SGHAT and CDR2 FQNNGV. This CDR3 is 14 amino acids long. Trimming took off 1 base at V and 3 bases at J, with 10 bases between the two ends. The CDR3 sequence is CASSLGIADYEQYF. CDR3 DNA (partial): TGTGCCAGCAGCTTAGGAATTGCGGACTACGAG. Using reference TRBV11-2 and TRBJ2-7 for the parts outside the CDR3, the full variable domain is EAGVAQSPRYKIIEKRQSVAFWCNPISGHATLYWYQQILGQGPKLLIQFQNNGVVDDSQLPKDRFSAERLKGVDSTLKIQPAKLEDSAVYLCASSLGIADYEQYFGPGTRLTVT.

For this clone: The read ends 3 residues early relative to the CDR3; the germline J gene fills the gap. This chain links TRBV11-1 with TRBJ2-5; TRBD2 matches 7 bases. CDR3 size: 14 residues. Germline V lookup: CDR1 SGHAT, CDR2 FQDESV (reference sequence). V was clipped by 5 bases and J by 3 bases; unmatched bases: 6. CDR3 bases read: TGTGCCAGCAGCAGATCGCTAGCGGAAGAGACC. It specifies CASSRSLAEET. The full CDR3 is CASSRSLAEETQYF.

This clone was seen ten or more times. A read error may produce the germline difference seen at one junction end. The CDR3 goes on 3 residues after the read ends, and that part is filled in from the germline J gene. This chain connects TRBV4-2 to TRBJ1-2; D is ambiguous. The CDR3 sequence is 15 residues long. The germline V gene has CDR1 LGHNA and CDR2 YNFKEQ. CDR3 bases read: TGCGCCAGCAGCCGAACCGTATCCCAGGTTGGAGGC. Translation gives CASSRTVSQVGG. The entire CDR3 protein is CASSRTVSQVGGYTF.

This clone was found a few times. A much larger clone differs by one base, so this may be a read error. The read is 3 residues too short to cover the CDR3 end, so that end is filled in from the germline J gene. This chain connects TRBV7-9 to TRBJ1-1; D might be TRBD1 (5 bases). Germline V lookup: CDR1 SEHNR, CDR2 FQNEAQ (reference sequence). The V and J ends lost 6 bases and 2 bases respectively, with 13 bases between them. The CDR3 is 14 residues long. The CDR3 DNA, read in part, is TGTGCCAGCAGTCCGGGGGAGGTTAACACTGAA. Translation gives CASSPGEVNTE. The CDR3 in its entirety is CASSPGEVNTEAFF.

Ten or more counts support this clone. The CDR3 is cut off 3 residues early in the read; its end comes from the germline J gene. The gene calls are TRBV30 and TRBJ1-1, with D tentatively TRBD1 (5 bases). V lost 3 bases, J lost 5 bases, and 13 bases lay in between. The length of the CDR3 is 13 residues. Germline CDR1 reads GTSNPN; CDR2 reads SVGIG (reference sequence). Partial CDR3 DNA: TGTGCCTGGAGAGGGCAGGGTTGGACTGAA. Residues: CAWRGQGWTE. The full-length CDR3 reads as CAWRGQGWTEAFF.

This clone showed up many times. The observed sequence ends 3 residues before the CDR3 terminus, with the missing tail filled in from the germline J gene. The chain links TRBV20-1 to TRBJ2-3; 8 nucleotides align to TRBD2. This CDR3 contains 14 residues. V was pared by 3 bases and J by 5 bases, with 7 bases of the junction left unmatched. Per germline, CDR1 DFQATT and CDR2 SNEGSKA (reference sequence). CDR3 protein: CSASTGGDKDTQYF. The sequenced part of the CDR3 DNA is TGCAGTGCTAGCACGGGGGGGGATAAAGATACG.

This clone was recorded many times. The read falls 3 residues short of the CDR3 end, and the missing part is taken from the germline J gene. V gene TRBV10-3 combines with J gene TRBJ2-7; TRBD2 might be the D (6 bases). This CDR3 is 15 amino acids long. Per germline, CDR1 ENHRY and CDR2 SYGVKD. The V end was cut by 6 bases, the J end by 2 bases, with 17 bases between. CDR3 DNA, as far as it was read: TGTGCCATCAGCGCGGGGCAGGCGGGTACCTACGAG. It encodes CAISAGQAGTYE. The whole CDR3 reads CAISAGQAGTYEQYF.

About this clone: The read gets to within 3 residues of the CDR3 end, and the germline J gene fills in the rest. The genes are TRBV10-2 and TRBJ2-1; TRBD2 aligns across 16 bases. The CDR3 contains 17 residues. The germline V gene encodes CDR1 WSHSY and CDR2 SAAADI. The ends lost 6 bases at V and 8 bases at J; junction bases unmatched: 10. CDR3 DNA (partial): TGCGCCAGCAGACCGGGACTAGCGGGGGGGCCAGTCGATGAG. Its protein product is CASRPGLAGGPVDE. The complete CDR3 protein is CASRPGLAGGPVDEQFF.

This clone has at least ten counts. Read coverage stops 3 residues before the CDR3 terminus; the germline J gene supplies the remainder. The gene calls are TRBV6-2 or TRBV6-3 and TRBJ2-7, with 11 bases matching TRBD2. With 0 bases clipped from V and 2 bases from J, the junction kept 0 bases outside the gene matches. CDR3 length: 15 amino acids. CDR1 is MNHEY, CDR2 SVGEGT, per germline. CDR3 residues: CASSYSGLAAYEQYF. The CDR3 DNA, read in part, is TGTGCCAGCAGTTACTCGGGACTAGCGGCCTACGAG.

This clone was recorded many times. Read data end 3 residues before the CDR3 end; the end is taken from the germline J gene. The chain couples TRBV29-1 to TRBJ2-1; tentatively, D is TRBD1 (6 bases). Deletions cut 7 bases from V and 4 bases from J, with 17 bases between. The CDR3 totals 14 residues. Germline V gene sequence: CDR1 SQVTM, CDR2 ANQGSEA. The CDR3 is CSAGSGAPYNEQFF. The part of the CDR3 DNA that was read is TGCAGCGCTGGGTCAGGGGCCCCTTACAATGAG.

This clone was recorded many times. A read error may account for a junction end that differs from germline. The CDR3 goes on 3 residues after the read ends, and that part is filled in from the germline J gene. The chain carries TRBV6-9 and TRBJ2-2; tentatively, D is TRBD2 (6 bases). CDR3 size: 18 residues. Germline V CDR1 and CDR2: MNHGY, SVAAGI. Incomplete CDR3 DNA: TGTGCCAGAAGTTACCCTCGGCCCGGGGGTGGGAGGCACGGGGAG. It specifies CARSYPRPGGGRHGE. The whole CDR3 sequence is CARSYPRPGGGRHGELFF.

There are many counts of this clone. The CDR3 end lies 3 residues beyond the end of the read and is filled in from the germline J gene. The chain recombines TRBV7-2 with TRBJ1-1; no definite D call. Per germline, CDR1 SGHTA and CDR2 FQGNSA. The CDR3 is 12 amino acids. The germline V and J ends were trimmed by 2 bases and 7 bases, with 8 bases remaining between them. CDR3 residues: CASSLTGVEAFF. The CDR3 DNA, read in part, is TGTGCCAGCAGCTTAACCGGGGTTGAA.

This clone showed up many times. The CDR3 is cut off 3 residues early in the read; its end comes from the germline J gene. V usage is TRBV11-1 and J usage is TRBJ1-2; 8 bases match TRBD1. V lost 6 bases, J lost 7 bases, and 10 bases stayed unmatched. The CDR3 runs to 14 residues. Germline CDR1 and CDR2: SGHAT and FQDESV (reference sequence). The CDR3 sequence: CASSPNQGAAGYTF. The part of the CDR3 DNA that was read is TGTGCCAGCAGTCCTAACCAGGGGGCAGCTGGC.

This clone was seen repeatedly, ten times or more. The read falls 3 residues short of the CDR3 end, and the missing part is taken from the germline J gene. This chain connects TRBV29-1 to TRBJ1-1; 10 nucleotides line up with TRBD1. The CDR3 extends over 14 amino acids. Trimming took 4 bases from V and 1 from J; bases not matched to a gene: 3. The germline V gene has CDR1 SQVTM and CDR2 ANQGSEA. CDR3 DNA (partial): TGCAGCGTTGTCCGGGACAGGGGGAACACTGAA. As protein: CSVVRDRGNTE. The entire CDR3 is CSVVRDRGNTEAFF.

Notes on this clone: The read ends 3 residues shy of where the CDR3 ends; the end is completed using the germline J gene. The chain has TRBV19 and TRBJ1-1; D unclear. The length of the CDR3 is 15 residues. The germline gives CDR1 LNHDA, CDR2 SQIVND (reference sequence). Trimming removed 3 bases from V and 0 bases from J, with 11 bases in between. The CDR3 is CASSIIEGVNTEAFF. The CDR3 bases that were read are TGTGCCAGTAGTATTATTGAGGGCGTGAACACTGAA.

This clone was recorded at least ten times. CDR3 DNA, as far as it was read: TGCAGTGCCCCTGTCGGGGGTTCGGACACTGAA. Protein sequence: CSAPVGGSDTE. The whole CDR3 sequence is CSAPVGGSDTEAFF. This chain uses TRBV20-1 with TRBJ1-1, with D perhaps matching TRBD1 (5 bases). From the germline J gene comes the end of the CDR3, since the read stops 3 residues before it. The CDR3 runs 14 residues. The V gene lost 6 bases and the J gene lost 3 bases, with 17 bases spanning the gap. The germline CDR1 and CDR2 sequences are DFQATT and SNEGSKA (reference sequence).

This clone was observed many times. The missing CDR3 end, 3 residues past where the read stops, is filled in from the germline J gene. The chain employs TRBV4-1 and TRBJ2-5; the D is unclear. The germline V and J ends were trimmed by 1 base and 3 bases, with 6 bases remaining between them. Germline-derived CDR1 and CDR2 are MGHRA and YSYEKL. The CDR3 consists of 13 residues. CDR3 DNA (partial): TGCGCCAGCAGCCAAGCACGGGAAGAGACC. It codes for CASSQAREET. The entire CDR3 reads CASSQAREETQYF.

This clone was found many times. The CDR3 is cut off 3 residues early in the read; its end comes from the germline J gene. The chain links TRBV2 to TRBJ1-6; 8 bases fit TRBD1. After removal of 7 bases from V and 5 bases from J, the junction contained 7 bases not matched to a gene. The CDR3 is 15 residues long. Germline V gene data show CDR1 as SNHLY and CDR2 as FYNNEI. The CDR3 loop is CASNDGQGNNSPLHF. CDR3 bases read: TGTGCCAGCAATGATGGACAGGGCAATAATTCACCC.

This clone occurred many times. Read sequence stops 3 residues before the CDR3 end, and the germline J gene provides the missing end. The V and J genes are TRBV20-1 and TRBJ2-1; the D gene is possibly TRBD1 (5 bases). CDR3 length: 13 residues. Germline V gene data show CDR1 as DFQATT and CDR2 as SNEGSKA (reference sequence). Trimming took 7 bases from V and 7 from J, leaving 17 bases between them. CDR3 amino acids: CSVREGRDNEQFF. The DNA read from the CDR3 is TGCAGTGTAAGAGAAGGCAGGGATAATGAG.

This clone was detected ten times or more. The read comes to an end 3 residues before the CDR3 does, leaving the germline J gene to fill in the end. The genes are TRBV5-1 and TRBJ1-2; D ambiguous. V lost 0 bases, J lost 2 bases, and 8 bases lay in between. The CDR3 totals 14 residues. Germline V CDR1 and CDR2: SGHRS, YFSETQ. The CDR3 DNA, read in part, is TGCGCCAGCAGCTTGGAGGGCCTCAACTATGGC. Its translation is CASSLEGLNYG. The complete CDR3 sequence is CASSLEGLNYGYTF.

This clone has at least ten counts. From the germline J gene comes the end of the CDR3, since the read stops 3 residues before it. The chain combines TRBV15 with TRBJ2-7; the D gene is possibly TRBD2 (5 bases). The V end lost 4 bases, the J end lost 5 bases, and 18 bases lay between the germline ends. The CDR3 has 15 amino acids. CDR1 and CDR2 from the germline V gene are LNHNV and YYDKDF (reference sequence). This chain's CDR3 is CATSKLSAGGNEQYF. CDR3 DNA, as far as it was read: TGTGCCACCAGCAAACTTTCTGCGGGCGGCAACGAG.

The table lists this clone with many counts. The read stops 3 residues short of the end of the CDR3; the missing end is completed from the germline J gene. The chain couples TRBV2 to TRBJ1-1; TRBD1 agrees at 10 bases. CDR3 length: 15 residues. CDR1 and CDR2 (germline): SNHLY, FYNNEI. The V and J ends lost 5 bases and 5 bases, in that order; junction bases with no gene match: 8. Incomplete CDR3 DNA: TGTGCCAGCAGTTCTCGGACAGGGGGAGAGACTGAA. It translates to CASSSRTGGETE. The complete CDR3 reads CASSSRTGGETEAFF.